The 18 T cell receptor beta chains below were found in one sample sequenced in a study of glioma-infiltrating T cells. Amplification of TCR alpha and beta CDR3 regions from RNA used iRepertoire nested multiplex PCR. TCRdb used MiXCR to reprocess the multiplex PCR reads, holding one entry per CDR3 protein. The repertoire holds about 410,000 distinct CDR3 sequences, about two fifths seen once, with around 11% in the top ten. Sequenced input: glioma tissue, nonneoplastic brain tissue, or PBMCs (not recorded which). The receptors here all came from a human donor with low-grade glioma or glioblastoma, undergoing nonglioma brain surgery, or in good health (not recorded which).

V usage is TRBV7-6 and J usage is TRBJ2-5, with a possible D match to TRBD2 (7 bases). This CDR3 has 15 residues. V lost 3 bases to trimming and J lost 1 base, with 12 bases between them. Germline V gene sequence: CDR1 SGHVS, CDR2 FNYEAQ. The CDR3 is CASSLRGGGQETQYF. The CDR3, as DNA: TGTGCCAGCAGCTTGAGGGGAGGGGGCCAAGAGACCCAGTACTTC.

This chain uses TRBV4-1 with TRBJ1-2; TRBD1 agrees at 8 bases. The CDR3 has 16 amino acids. Germline CDR1 and CDR2: MGHRA and YSYEKL. V dropped 0 bases and J dropped 4; count of bases not matched to a gene: 7. The CDR3 reads CASSQDGQGKIYGYTF. CDR3 coding DNA: TGCGCCAGCAGCCAAGACGGACAGGGTAAAATCTATGGCTACACCTTC.

This clonotype was picked up a small number of times. This rearrangement joins TRBV20-1 to TRBJ2-1; perhaps D is TRBD1 or TRBD2 (5 bases each). The V gene lost 0 bases and the J gene lost 0 bases, with 15 bases spanning the gap. Germline loops: CDR1 DFQATT, CDR2 SNEGSKA (reference sequence). This CDR3 contains 17 residues. The CDR3 DNA reads TGCAGTGCTAGAGATCTCTACGGGACGCACTCCTACAATGAGCAGTTCTTC. This encodes CSARDLYGTHSYNEQFF.

The rearrangement links TRBV19 to TRBJ1-1; D not resolved. The CDR3 extends over 13 amino acids. Trimming left V 3 bases short and J 3 bases short, with 8 bases between. In germline, CDR1 is LNHDA, CDR2 SQIVND (reference sequence). DNA of the CDR3: TGTGCCAGTAGTATTGATATCTACACTGAAGCTTTCTTT. This codes for CASSIDIYTEAFF.

The chain recombines TRBV20-1 with TRBJ2-7; 9 bases align to TRBD2. Germline assignment: CDR1 DFQATT and CDR2 SNEGSKA (reference sequence). The CDR3 has 13 residues. The J segment lost 0 bases and the V segment lost 6 bases, leaving 3 bases of the junction unmatched. The CDR3 coding sequence is TGCAGTGCGGATAGCGGGAGCTCCTACGAGCAGTACTTC. As protein: CSADSGSSYEQYF.

This clonotype has only a few counts. This chain links TRBV4-2 with TRBJ1-1, with D maybe TRBD1 (5 bases). Trimming left V 5 bases short and J 4 bases short, with 14 bases between. Germline loops: CDR1 LGHNA, CDR2 YNFKEQ. This CDR3 region has 14 residues. CDR3: CASSNPLGVTEAFF. The CDR3 DNA sequence: TGTGCCAGCAGCAACCCTCTAGGGGTCACTGAAGCTTTCTTT.

Remarks on this clonotype: At one end the junction does not follow the germline gene, possibly because of a read error. This rearrangement joins TRBV6-1 to TRBJ1-4; D is possibly TRBD1 (5 bases). Per germline, CDR1 MNHNS and CDR2 SASEGT. The CDR3 sequence is 17 residues long. The CDR3 nucleotides read TGTGCCAGCAGCGCGAACACCCCTATTAGGGGCTACGAAATACTGTTTTTT. Amino acids: CASSANTPIRGYEILFF.

As for this clonotype: A read error may account for a junction end that differs from germline. The V call is TRBV4-1, the J call TRBJ2-5; TRBD1 agrees at 7 bases. Looked up from germline, CDR1 is MGHRA and CDR2 is YSYEKL. This CDR3 has 16 amino acids. The CDR3 DNA reads as TGCGCCAGCAGCCAAGCGTTCGGGACAGATCAAGAGACCCAGCACTTC. It yields the protein CASSQAFGTDQETQHF.

As for this clonotype: A much more abundant neighbour one base away suggests this may be a read error. This sequence joins TRBV19 and TRBJ1-1; D call uncertain. The CDR3 consists of 15 residues. Trimming left V 4 bases short and J 4 bases short, with 16 bases between. In germline, CDR1 is LNHDA, CDR2 SQIVND (reference sequence). Here the CDR3 DNA reads TGTGCCAGTAGTAAGATCGGCAGCGTAGGCACTGAAGCTTTCTTT. It is translated as CASSKIGSVGTEAFF. Full variable domain (remainder filled in from reference TRBV19 and TRBJ1-1): DGGITQSPKYLFRKEGQNVTLSCEQNLNHDAMYWYRQDPGQGLRLIYYSQIVNDFQKGDIAEGYSVSREKKESFPLTVTSAQKNPTAFYLCASSKIGSVGTEAFFGQGTRLTVV.

This clonotype appeared a few times. The chain combines TRBV10-3 with TRBJ1-1, with D uncertain. The CDR3 is 12 amino acids. With 6 bases removed from V and 8 bases from J, the gap between germline ends came to 13 bases. The V gene's germline CDR1 is ENHRY and CDR2 SYGVKD. The chain's CDR3 is CAIRTQRDEAFF. In DNA, the CDR3 is TGTGCCATCAGGACACAGAGAGACGAAGCTTTCTTT.

In its sample, this clonotype was seen many times. This chain joins TRBV6-2 or TRBV6-3 and TRBJ1-1, with D perhaps matching TRBD1 (6 bases). Trimming removed 8 bases at V and 4 bases at J, with 20 bases between. Looked up from germline, CDR1 is MNHEY and CDR2 is SVGEGT. This CDR3 is built from 15 residues. Written as DNA, the CDR3 is TGTGCCAGCCTCGACGGGGGGGCGCAGGTCACTGAAGCTTTCTTT. This gives the protein CASLDGGAQVTEAFF.

In this sample, this clonotype turned up once. V usage is TRBV27 and J usage is TRBJ1-1, with D perhaps matching TRBD1 (5 bases). V dropped 5 bases and J dropped 4 bases, with 14 bases sitting between them. Germline V gene sequence: CDR1 MNHEY, CDR2 SMNVEV (reference sequence). This CDR3 is 14 amino acids long. CDR3 amino acids: CASSRGGAVTEAFF. CDR3 coding DNA: TGTGCCAGCAGTCGGGGAGGGGCAGTCACTGAAGCTTTCTTT.

This clonotype occurred many times. This chain links TRBV4-2 with TRBJ1-2, with D perhaps TRBD1 (5 bases). Germline-derived CDR1 and CDR2 are LGHNA and YNFKEQ. There are 15 residues in the CDR3. V shed 1 base and J shed 5 bases, with 14 bases lying between them. The CDR3 bases are TGTGCCAGCAGCCAAGCCCCAGACAGAGGATATGGCTACACCTTC. Translated, it gives CASSQAPDRGYGYTF.

This clonotype was recorded many times. The chain uses TRBV28 and TRBJ2-1; TRBD2 agrees at 9 bases. The CDR3 has 16 amino acids. Germline CDR1 and CDR2: MDHEN and SYDVKM. V lost 7 bases to trimming and J lost 6 bases; unmatched junction nucleotides: 13. CDR3 in DNA: TGTGCCAGCATTCTCCAACTGGGACTAGCTTTCAATGAGCAGTTCTTC. It yields the protein CASILQLGLAFNEQFF.

This chain links TRBV6-1 with TRBJ2-2; D gene uncertain. CDR1 is MNHNS and CDR2 is SASEGT in the germline V gene. Trimming took off 4 bases at V and 5 bases at J, with 8 bases between the two ends. The CDR3 covers 13 residues. CDR3 nucleotide sequence: TGTGCCAGCAGTGGCCTCGGGACCGGGGAGCTGTTTTTT. This encodes CASSGLGTGELFF.

The chain combines TRBV7-6 with TRBJ2-1; D is perhaps TRBD1 (6 bases). Trimming removed 5 bases at V and 6 bases at J, with 17 bases between. The CDR3 has 15 amino acids. In germline, CDR1 is SGHVS, CDR2 FNYEAQ. The CDR3 loop is CASSLTQGIANEQFF. CDR3 nucleotides: TGTGCCAGCAGCCTGACACAGGGTATAGCCAATGAGCAGTTCTTC. Drawing the rest from reference TRBV7-6 and TRBJ2-1, the complete variable domain is GAGVSQSPRYKVTKRGQDVALRCDPISGHVSLYWYRQALGQGPEFLTYFNYEAQQDKSGLPNDRFSAERPEGSISTLTIQRTEQRDSAMYRCASSLTQGIANEQFFGPGTRLTVL.

The chain couples TRBV7-2 to TRBJ2-1; maybe TRBD1 (6 bases). V shed 5 bases and J shed 14 bases, with 13 bases lying between them. The CDR3 has 11 residues. Looked up from germline, CDR1 is SGHTA and CDR2 is FQGNSA. CDR3 DNA sequence: TGTGCCAGCAGCACCAGGGGTTCGGAGTTCTTC. It specifies CASSTRGSEFF.

This rearrangement joins TRBV9 to TRBJ2-1, with 11 bases aligning to TRBD2. The ends lost 3 bases at V and 2 bases at J; junction bases unmatched: 4. The CDR3 totals 16 residues. The germline V gene has CDR1 SGDLS and CDR2 YYNGEE. CDR3: CASSARLAGTYNEQFF. CDR3 sequence (DNA): TGTGCCAGCAGCGCTCGACTAGCGGGAACCTACAATGAGCAGTTCTTC.